This T cell receptor beta chain was identified in a study of T cells in Graves' hyperthyroidism and ophthalmopathy. V was pared by 4 bases and J by 4 bases, with 20 bases between. The CDR3 has 18 residues. RNA transcripts were the template for amplifying TCR beta CDR3 regions. In the first-round RT-PCR of the TCR CDR3, the HTBI primer set was used. TCRdb reprocessed the multiplex PCR reads with MiXCR, giving one entry per CDR3 protein. The sample holds some 350,000 distinct CDR3 sequences, roughly 15% seen once. The receptor's source is a woman aged 55-69 years with Graves' ophthalmopathy. The sequencing input was blood. This chain joins TRBV12-3 or TRBV12-4 and TRBJ1-6; TRBD1 is a possible D gene (6 bases). Here the CDR3 DNA reads TGTGCCAGCAGTTCCAAGGGGTTGGGGACACGATATAATTCACCCCTCCACTTT. Protein product: CASSSKGLGTRYNSPLHF.